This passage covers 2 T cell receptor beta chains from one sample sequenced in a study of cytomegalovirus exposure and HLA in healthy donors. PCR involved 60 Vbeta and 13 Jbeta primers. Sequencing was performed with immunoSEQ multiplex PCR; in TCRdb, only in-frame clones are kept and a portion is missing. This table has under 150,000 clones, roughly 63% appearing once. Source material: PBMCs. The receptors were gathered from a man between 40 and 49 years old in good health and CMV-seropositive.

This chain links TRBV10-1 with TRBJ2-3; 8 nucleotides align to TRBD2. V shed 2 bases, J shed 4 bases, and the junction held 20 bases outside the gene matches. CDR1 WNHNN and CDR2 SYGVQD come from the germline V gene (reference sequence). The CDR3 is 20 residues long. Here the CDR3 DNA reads TGCGCCAGCAGTGAGGGTCGGATAGCGGGGAGCGCTGGTCGCGCAGATACGCAGTATTTT. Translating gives CASSEGRIAGSAGRADTQYF.

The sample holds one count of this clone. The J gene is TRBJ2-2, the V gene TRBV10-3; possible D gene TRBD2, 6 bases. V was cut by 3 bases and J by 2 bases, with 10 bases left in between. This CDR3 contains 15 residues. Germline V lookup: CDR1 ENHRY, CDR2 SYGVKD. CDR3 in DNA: TGTGCCATCAGTGACTCGGACTATAACACCGGGGAGCTGTTTTTT. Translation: CAISDSDYNTGELFF.